In its sample, the clone carrying this T cell receptor beta chain was seen a few times. What it binds is unknown. TCRdb reanalysed the 5' RACE reads using MiXCR and keeps one entry per CDR3 protein. Of approximately 340,000 distinct CDR3 sequences in the sample, approximately 16% were seen once. The CDR3 has 14 amino acids. Trimming at V came to 5 bases and at J to 5 bases, leaving 9 bases not matched to a gene. CDR1 and CDR2 (germline): DFQATT, SNEGSKA (reference sequence). This entry comes from a study of T-cell memory formation after mild COVID-19. Findings of the study overall: While clones contracting from day 15 to 85 were balanced between CD4 and CD8, later expanders leaned CD4+.

The rearrangement joins TRBV20-1 to TRBJ2-7, with TRBD1 matching 10 bases. Material for sequencing was PBMCs or a T cell subset sorted from them (not recorded which). The receptor comes from a man between 18 and 35 years old who had mild COVID-19 (a few samples of this study predate the infection). Cell type and time point are not known. The CDR3 DNA sequence: TGCAGTGCTGGCGAACGGGACAGGGGCGACGAGCAGTACTTC. This translates into CSAGERDRGDEQYF.